The 13 T cell receptor beta chains below were found in one sample sequenced in a study of cytomegalovirus exposure and HLA in healthy donors. The PCR employed 60 Vbeta primers together with 13 Jbeta primers. Repertoires were generated with immunoSEQ multiplex PCR, while TCRdb's copy carries only in-frame clones and drops some. The sample has about 170,000 clones; 70% to 90% are singletons. The specimen was PBMCs. These receptors came from a man aged 25 to 40 in good health and CMV-seropositive.

The chain employs TRBV7-2 and TRBJ2-4; D is possibly TRBD2 (6 bases). The CDR3 loop spans 14 amino acids. Trimming removed 3 bases at V and 7 bases at J, with 13 bases between. Germline lookup yields CDR1 SGHTA and CDR2 FQGNSA. The CDR3 sequence is CASSLEGGWNIQYF. As DNA, the CDR3 is TGTGCCAGCAGCTTGGAGGGCGGATGGAACATTCAGTACTTC.

The rearrangement joins TRBV5-8 to TRBJ2-2; no reliable D call. This CDR3 contains 13 residues. The V end lost 1 base, the J end lost 7 bases, and 8 bases lay between the germline ends. Germline lookup yields CDR1 SGHTS and CDR2 YDEGEE. For the CDR3, the DNA is TGTGCCAGCAGCTTGATATGGCTCGGGGAGCTGTTTTTT. Amino acid sequence: CASSLIWLGELFF.

This chain connects TRBV18 to TRBJ2-2; D perhaps matches TRBD1 (5 bases). Germline values: CDR1 KGHSH, CDR2 LQKENI. The CDR3 sequence is 16 residues long. V lost 1 base to trimming and J lost 3 bases, with 12 bases between them. The CDR3 spells CASSPQRGTDTGELFF. CDR3 DNA: TGTGCCAGCTCACCACAAAGGGGCACCGACACCGGGGAGCTGTTTTTT.

The chain links TRBV11-3 to TRBJ2-3; D remains ambiguous. CDR3 size: 16 residues. The germline gives CDR1 SGHNT, CDR2 YENEEA. V dropped 5 bases and J dropped 3 bases, with 18 bases sitting between them. CDR3 sequence (DNA): TGTGCCAGCAGCCTTGATAGTTTCCTGTGGACAGATACGCAGTATTTT. Translation gives CASSLDSFLWTDTQYF.

The chain uses TRBV5-1 and TRBJ2-6, with 7 bases that match TRBD1. The length of the CDR3 is 19 residues. With 2 bases clipped from V and 0 bases from J, the junction kept 11 bases outside the gene matches. Germline CDR1 reads SGHRS; CDR2 reads YFSETQ. The CDR3: CASSLLGDSEISGANVLTF. CDR3 nucleotides: TGCGCCAGCAGCTTATTAGGGGACAGCGAGATCTCTGGGGCCAACGTCCTGACTTTC.

The chain links TRBV25-1 to TRBJ1-2; D is undetermined. The CDR3 has 14 residues. Trimming left V 2 bases short and J 2 bases short, with 9 bases between. Germline CDR1 MGHDK, CDR2 SYGVNS. This CDR3 reads CASSEPTANYGYTF. For the CDR3, the DNA is TGTGCCAGCAGTGAACCAACTGCGAACTATGGCTACACCTTC.

J is TRBJ2-7 and V is TRBV14; TRBD2 agrees at 8 bases. The CDR3 sequence is 16 residues long. Losses at the gene ends were 0 bases for V and 1 base for J; bases not matched to a gene: 5. Germline V lookup: CDR1 SGHDN, CDR2 FVKESK. The CDR3 region is CASSQDKREPSYEQYF. In nucleotides, the CDR3 is TGTGCCAGCAGCCAAGATAAGCGGGAGCCTTCCTACGAGCAGTACTTC.

This clone came up a few times. The chain couples TRBV19 to TRBJ1-1, with TRBD1 identical over 8 bases. V lost 4 bases to trimming and J lost 4 bases; unmatched junction nucleotides: 8. The CDR3 totals 15 residues. Looked up from germline, CDR1 is LNHDA and CDR2 is SQIVND (reference sequence). The CDR3 protein is CASSTLGQGSTEAFF. The CDR3, as DNA: TGTGCCAGTAGTACTTTAGGACAGGGTAGCACTGAAGCTTTCTTT. The full variable domain, in which reference TRBV19 and TRBJ1-1 provide the parts outside the CDR3, is DGGITQSPKYLFRKEGQNVTLSCEQNLNHDAMYWYRQDPGQGLRLIYYSQIVNDFQKGDIAEGYSVSREKKESFPLTVTSAQKNPTAFYLCASSTLGQGSTEAFFGQGTRLTVV.

CDR3 nucleotides: TGTGCCAGCAGCTTAGGTGGGACTAACTACGAGCAGTACGTC. This sequence encodes CASSLGGTNYEQYV. The chain is built from TRBV7-2 and TRBJ2-7, with 7 positions matching TRBD2. Germline trimming cut 1 base from V and 3 bases from J; bases unmatched to any gene: 3. Looked up from germline, CDR1 is SGHTA and CDR2 is FQGNSA. The CDR3 is made up of 14 amino acids.

The rearrangement links TRBV15 to TRBJ1-4, with D perhaps TRBD1 (5 bases). Germline CDR1 is LNHNV and CDR2 is YYDKDF (reference sequence). CDR3 length equals 15 residues. Between the trimmed V and J ends, which lost 1 base and 5 bases, there was a span of 11 bases. CDR3 sequence (DNA): TGTGCCACCAGCAGAGGGGGGGATGCCAATGAAAAACTGTTTTTT. Translated: CATSRGGDANEKLFF. Together with reference TRBV15 and TRBJ1-4, the CDR3 gives the full variable domain: DAMVIQNPRYQVTQFGKPVTLSCSQTLNHNVMYWYQQKSSQAPKLLFHYYDKDFNNEADTPDNFQSRRPNTSFCFLDIRSPGLGDTAMYLCATSRGGDANEKLFFGSGTQLSVL.

V usage is TRBV18 and J usage is TRBJ2-2; D remains ambiguous. The CDR3 spans 16 residues. Trimming removed 1 base at V and 1 base at J, with 10 bases between. Germline V gene sequence: CDR1 KGHSH, CDR2 LQKENI. CDR3 protein: CASSPLGFGNTGELFF. The CDR3 DNA reads as TGTGCCAGCTCACCACTTGGTTTCGGGAACACCGGGGAGCTGTTTTTT.

This chain joins TRBV7-9 and TRBJ2-7; TRBD2 is a possible D gene (5 bases). V lost 5 bases to trimming and J lost 3 bases, with 11 bases between them. Germline-derived CDR1 and CDR2 are SEHNR and FQNEAQ (reference sequence). CDR3 length: 13 amino acids. As DNA, the CDR3 is TGTGCCAGCAGCCCCGGACTGAACTACGAGCAGTACGTC. This gives the protein CASSPGLNYEQYV.

This rearrangement joins TRBV18 to TRBJ1-6, with 7 nucleotides matching TRBD1. The CDR3 extends over 15 amino acids. The ends lost 3 bases at V and 5 bases at J; junction bases unmatched: 4. CDR1 and CDR2 from the germline V gene are KGHSH and LQKENI. CDR3 loop: CASSPSGTDNSPLHF. In DNA form, the CDR3 reads TGTGCCAGCTCACCGTCCGGGACAGATAATTCACCCCTCCACTTT.